This T cell receptor beta chain was captured by sequencing in a study of cytomegalovirus exposure and HLA in healthy donors (dated by TCRdb to the late 2010s). Background on the whole study: According to an earlier analysis of 450 to 650 of the donors, some 180 million T cells yielded 117 million unique TCR beta sequences and 276 Gb of sequence data. An early release that covered fewer than 800 HLA-typed donors contained around 330 gigabases of sequencing data and tens of millions of unique TCR sequences. The genetic ancestry cluster associated with self-reported Caucasian donors included about four fifths of the 300 to 450 genotyped donors. The study aimed to test whether cataloging public T cell receptors could reveal signatures of past pathogen exposure. Using immunosequencing, the study profiled T cell repertoires from 550 to 750 subjects and related those repertoires to cytomegalovirus serostatus. In addition to the first cohort of approximately 670 subjects, a separate validation cohort of around 110 different subjects was used. To predict cytomegalovirus infection status, the study brought together high-throughput TCR immunosequencing, statistical association of individual TCRs with disease status, and machine learning. A later analysis re-examined previously published TCR beta repertoires from about 700 donors and added high-resolution HLA genotyping to investigate patterns of TCR occurrence. Rather than drawing on any new phenotypic data, the later analysis identified candidate immune exposures from TCR beta sequences and the way those sequences occurred across donors. To decide whether each TCR beta V gene segment behaved as functional or pseudogenic, an earlier analysis of nearly 600 of the donors relied on high-throughput TCR beta sequencing. Alongside the repertoire data, information on donor age, sex, ethnicity and CMV serostatus was compiled. A later genetic analysis took genome-wide SNP genotypes for about three fifths of the 666 donors and used that subset as a discovery cohort. All discovery cohort repertoires had been generated using a single sequencing platform. Both class I and class II loci were covered by HLA typing, at four-digit resolution. Typing coverage varied by locus: roughly 629-630 donors for A, B, C, DRB1 and DQB1; some 520 for DQA1; about 590 for DPA1; more than 450 for DPB1. Four to six DR-DQ haplotypes were handled as single units for association and clustering, since linkage in the cohort was strong. Across some 400 genotyped donors of the cohort, an average of roughly 250,000 unique TCR beta nucleotide sequences per donor were sequenced, and roughly 17% of those sequences were non-productive.

As for this clone: What this receptor recognizes is not known. Base-call qualities are not available, and no considerably larger clone is one nucleotide away.

In total, about 650 healthy bone marrow donors made up the cohort. All cohort members were sampled while nominally healthy, although unrecorded immune exposures were likely present. The donor tested CMV seronegative and was one of the 352 seronegative cohort members. Each donor provided a peripheral blood sample, and peripheral blood mononuclear cells were used for TCR beta sequencing. Genomic DNA was extracted from the blood cell samples with the Qiagen DNeasy Blood Extraction Kit. Library preparation was by the immunoSEQ multiplex PCR assay. For the multiplex PCR, a mixture combining 60 forward primers for TCR Vbeta segments and 13 reverse primers for TCR Jbeta segments was used. A multiplex PCR assay on genomic DNA amplified the CDR3 region of rearranged TCR beta genes. On the Illumina HiSeq System, the amplified TCR beta libraries were sequenced as 87-base-pair reads. In the source study's methods: Across the 600 to 700 repertoires, a later analysis counted roughly 77 million unique TCR beta chains, roughly 11 million of which were shared by at least two donors. A nearest-neighbor algorithm error-corrected the raw reads and collapsed the reads into unique sequences, merging closely related sequences to remove PCR and sequencing errors. Alignment of CDR3 sequences to IMGT reference sequences was used to assign V, D and J gene segments. For a sequence to be retained, a match of at least six nucleotides was required to both a V gene segment and a J gene segment. A rearrangement was called productive if the CDR3 had no stop codons and remained in frame with V and J, and every other rearrangement was called non-productive. CDR3 was defined according to IMGT convention as the region running from the second conserved V-encoded cysteine to the conserved J-encoded phenylalanine. The earlier analysis of around 640 of the donors excluded sequences that lacked an unambiguous match to a single V gene segment. An earlier analysis of 500 to 600 of the donors classified V segments as functional when productive rearrangements were above 56.7% and as segregating when the standard deviation between donors was above 5%. A statistical classification framework was developed to diagnose cytomegalovirus status using the catalog of TCR beta chain sequences. A later analysis assigned V and J genes by comparing TCR nucleotide sequences with IMGT/GENE-DB human TR gene sequences. The TCRdist pipeline was used in a later analysis to assign CDR3 sequences and most-parsimonious VDJ recombination scenarios. In a later analysis, each TCR beta chain was defined by its CDR3 amino acid sequence together with its V-gene family, and reads lacking a unique V-gene family were excluded. As a way to deal with suspected cross-contamination and a sequencing artifact, a later analysis dropped more than 500 nucleotide sequences that were highly shared and had low generation probability. In a later analysis, a clonal expansion index for each public chain was calculated from normalized within-repertoire ranks of inferred template counts. In a later analysis, generation probabilities were computed with a VDJ recombination model fitted to out-of-frame rearrangements, and the resulting probabilities were checked against IGoR. A later analysis scored TCR-TCR, TCR-HLA and TCR-CMV co-occurrence with hypergeometric tests, applying a repertoire-size bias correction to TCR pairs. A later analysis estimated false discovery rates by permuting HLA or CMV assignments 20 times. In a later analysis, co-occurring TCRs were grouped with DBSCAN, and TCRdist sequence similarity was added when clustering was performed within HLA-allele-positive subsets. Repertoires with fewer than 30,000 or more than 120,000 public chains were left out of co-occurrence clustering, as were a handful of repertoires with anomalous nucleotide sharing. In its TCRdb copy, this immuneACCESS table keeps in-frame sequences only and misses some clones. Where compared with another copy, unresolved V genes explain less than half of these, and the others have no known cause. D and trimming were read from the DNA, whereas the V and J calls and clone size are those reported in that table. The sample table records around 87,000 clones; 76% of these occur just once. The top ten clones comprise about 2.9% of the sample.

As encoded in the germline V gene (reference sequence), CDR1 is SEHNR while CDR2 is FQNEAQ. The CDR3 sequence holds 15 residues, the cysteine and phenylalanine included. The entry retains the CDR3 DNA only, 45 bases that are in frame from base 1. A distance of 9 bases separates the germline ends of V and J, which lose 1 base and 0 bases respectively. The full study reports these points: The authors suggested that the approach could potentially be generalized to other disease states and immunological phenotypes. Presence/absence analyses assumed roughly uniform sequencing depth across donors, an assumption that may not hold. A group of highly shared sequence variants was considered likely to be a technical artifact of the sequencing pipeline. A later genetic analysis reported fewer N-insertions in productive TCRs among donors in an Asian-associated ancestry cluster than the roughly 700-donor mean. In a later analysis, TCR association rates were found to vary across HLA loci, with the most associated TCRs seen for DRB1 alleles and the fewest for HLA-C alleles. Most TCR sequences were seen in very few donors, while some public TCRs were found in many individuals. In this cohort, only TCR beta chains were sequenced, and detectable features were limited by the absence of alpha or paired-chain data. The classifier was reported to diagnose cytomegalovirus status with high specificity and sensitivity in both the original and validation cohorts. Broadly in line with IMGT annotations, most TCR beta V segments showed up in productive rearrangements about 87% or about 30% of the time in an earlier analysis of under 700 of the donors. Most CMV-associated TCR beta chains appeared to be HLA-restricted in a later analysis, and the HLA associations seemed to be driven largely by CMV exposure. In a later genetic analysis, a missense DCLRE1C variant was associated with V-gene and J-gene trimming of TCR beta chains, and the association was replicated in an independent cohort. When HLA alleles, especially DR and DQ, strongly co-occurred, TCR associations were difficult to assign to individual alleles. Three of the identified cytomegalovirus-associated TCR beta chains were confirmed in vitro to be specific for cytomegalovirus antigens. A later analysis reported that several top co-occurrence clusters appeared linked to parvovirus B19, influenza, CMV and Epstein-Barr virus. The 87-base-pair reads could not distinguish some IMGT-functional V segments, including TRBV6-2 and TRBV6-3, so those segments were excluded. Because HLA typing was missing for some donors at each locus, association tests included only the typed subset. A total of around 150 TCR beta chains were listed by the study as associated with cytomegalovirus. A later analysis found that HLA-associated TCR beta chains were more clonally expanded and had lower generation probabilities than equally common non-associated chains. Correlated functional status among segregating V segments might reflect linkage disequilibrium, but an unknown experimental factor could not be ruled out. The earlier analysis of about 600 of the donors excluded roughly 17 rarely observed V segments, including chromosome 9 orphons, because counts were too low. At a false discovery rate of 0.05, a later analysis linked some 18,000 TCR beta sequences to specific HLA alleles. For the cohort, immune exposure information was limited to CMV serostatus. A further reported finding was that TCR beta sequences accurately predicted the HLA-A and HLA-B alleles for most subjects in the first cohort.

The V gene is TRBV7-9 and the J gene is TRBJ1-1; the D gene is not confidently resolved. The sequenced material came from PBMCs. This clonotype originated in a man aged 35 to 55 in good health and CMV-seronegative. This receptor has the CDR3 CASSLGPDLNTEAFF. The nucleotide sequence reads TGTGCCAGCAGCTTAGGTCCAGATCTGAACACTGAAGCTTTCTTT.